These 12 T cell receptor beta chains were all obtained from the same sample, sequenced in a study of blood T cell repertoires in COVID-19. Only in-frame clones appear in the TCRdb table, and some are missing; sequencing was by immunoSEQ multiplex PCR. The table records approximately 220,000 clones, approximately 81% of them present only once. Source material: peripheral blood. These receptors were taken from a woman older than 75 with acute or convalescent COVID-19.

The CDR3 DNA is TGTGCCAGCAGCTTGGAAGCAGGGGTGAACACTGAAGCTTTCTTT. It specifies CASSLEAGVNTEAFF. This chain joins TRBV5-4 and TRBJ1-1, with D possibly being TRBD1 (6 bases). V lost 0 bases to trimming and J lost 0 bases, with 9 bases between them. The CDR3 sequence is 15 residues long. Germline CDR1 and CDR2: SGHNT and YYREEE (reference sequence).

The rearrangement uses TRBV19 and TRBJ1-2; D is perhaps TRBD1 (6 bases). V was shortened by 3 bases and J by 2 bases, with 13 bases between the two germline ends. The germline CDR1 and CDR2 sequences are LNHDA and SQIVND (reference sequence). This CDR3 comprises 15 residues. The CDR3 spells CASSMQGITNYGYTF. DNA of the CDR3: TGTGCCAGTAGTATGCAGGGGATTACGAACTATGGCTACACCTTC. The whole variable domain, remainder taken from reference TRBV19 and TRBJ1-2, is DGGITQSPKYLFRKEGQNVTLSCEQNLNHDAMYWYRQDPGQGLRLIYYSQIVNDFQKGDIAEGYSVSREKKESFPLTVTSAQKNPTAFYLCASSMQGITNYGYTFGSGTRLTVV.

The chain links TRBV5-1 to TRBJ1-1; maybe TRBD1 (6 bases). This CDR3 has 16 residues. Germline CDR1 SGHRS, CDR2 YFSETQ. V was trimmed by 0 bases and J by 4 bases, leaving 16 bases between them. CDR3 sequence: CASSLEGRGGSTEAFF. As DNA, the CDR3 is TGCGCCAGCAGCTTGGAAGGCAGGGGTGGGAGCACTGAAGCTTTCTTT.

The CDR3 reads CASSSPEGTGNNEQFF. CDR3 coding DNA: TGTGCCAGCAGCTCACCAGAAGGGACAGGGAACAATGAGCAGTTCTTC. The chain links TRBV7-2 to TRBJ2-1, with TRBD1 matching 9 bases. The germline V gene has CDR1 SGHTA and CDR2 FQGNSA. The CDR3 has 16 amino acids. Germline trimming cut 4 bases from V and 5 bases from J; bases unmatched to any gene: 9.

The genes are TRBV6-1 and TRBJ1-2; D is unresolved. The ends were cut back, 2 bases at V and 6 bases at J, with 13 bases in the middle. Germline CDR1 MNHNS, CDR2 SASEGT. The CDR3 contains 14 residues. CDR3 protein: CASSEFGGFNGYTF. As DNA, the CDR3 is TGTGCCAGCAGTGAATTTGGCGGATTCAATGGCTACACCTTC.

Many counts were recorded for this clone. The genes are TRBV7-3 and TRBJ2-3; 13 bases agree with TRBD2. The V gene's germline CDR1 is SGHTA and CDR2 FQGTGA. The CDR3 length is 17 residues. Losses at the gene ends were 5 bases for V and 0 bases for J; bases not matched to a gene: 5. The CDR3 nucleotides read TGTGCCAGCAGCCAAGGGACTAGCGGGGTTAGCACAGATACGCAGTATTTT. Translating gives CASSQGTSGVSTDTQYF.

The chain recombines TRBV27 with TRBJ2-7; D not resolved. V lost 8 bases, J lost 1 base, and 9 bases lay in between. Germline V gene lookup returns CDR1 MNHEY and CDR2 SMNVEV (reference sequence). This CDR3 comprises 12 residues. As DNA, the CDR3 is TGTGCCAGCTACTCCTCTTCCTACGAGCAGTACTTC. Translated, it gives CASYSSSYEQYF.

J is TRBJ1-4 and V is TRBV6-5; no firm D call. The CDR3 covers 12 residues. Germline values: CDR1 MNHEY, CDR2 SVGAGI. The germline V and J ends were trimmed by 6 bases and 3 bases, with 5 bases remaining between them. In DNA form, the CDR3 reads TGTGCCAGCAGAGAGGCTAATGAAAAACTGTTTTTT. It specifies CASREANEKLFF.

J is TRBJ1-2 and V is TRBV7-9; 9 bases fit TRBD1. Germline V lookup: CDR1 SEHNR, CDR2 FQNEAQ (reference sequence). CDR3 length: 15 amino acids. The ends lost 8 bases at V and 8 bases at J; junction bases unmatched: 15. The CDR3 coding sequence is TGTGCCAGCGGCCGATCAACCGGGACAGGGAGAGGCTACACCTTC. Residues: CASGRSTGTGRGYTF.

The rearrangement uses TRBV25-1 and TRBJ1-1, with D maybe TRBD1 (6 bases). V lost 8 bases and J lost 5, with 21 bases in between. This CDR3 contains 15 residues. Germline CDR1 and CDR2: MGHDK and SYGVNS. CDR3 bases: TGTGCCAGCTCGACCGGGGGGGGCGGATGGACTGAAGCTTTCTTT. As protein: CASSTGGGGWTEAFF.

The rearrangement links TRBV3-1 (or the pseudogene TRBV3-2) to TRBJ2-7, with 7 nucleotides matching TRBD2. The V segment lost 7 bases and the J segment 5 bases; nucleotides outside the gene matches: 17. The CDR3 consists of 16 residues. Germline V gene lookup returns CDR1 LGHDT and CDR2 YNNKEL (reference sequence). The CDR3 loop is CASTREGSIRVNEQYF. The CDR3 coding sequence is TGTGCCAGCACCAGGGAGGGGAGCATTAGAGTAAACGAGCAGTACTTC.

V gene TRBV7-6 combines with J gene TRBJ1-4; D might be TRBD1 (5 bases). V lost 5 bases and J lost 4, with 17 bases in between. Germline V lookup: CDR1 SGHVS, CDR2 FNYEAQ. There are 16 residues in the CDR3. The CDR3 sequence is CASSPRGGRDNEKLFF. The CDR3 DNA is TGTGCCAGCAGCCCCCGGGGGGGGAGGGATAATGAAAAACTGTTTTTT.